Each of the 24 T cell receptor beta chains below was sequenced from the same sample in a study of CD8 T cells in Susac syndrome (dated by TCRdb to 2018 to 2020). The method behind the library was the immunoSEQ multiplex PCR assay. RNA was extracted using the RNeasy kit, and roughly 0.5 to 1 ug of the RNA was reverse transcribed with random hexamers. Through fastp at Q25 and MiXCR, TCRdb rebuilt clones from the public reads, retaining in-frame beta chains. Each entry is one CDR3 protein sequence, shown with its most common DNA and genes. The table for this sample lists 150,000 to 200,000 distinct CDR3 sequences; just under 95% of them were counted only once. The ten largest clonotypes hold 0.1% of the sample. The sequenced sample consisted of CD4+ T cells from PBMCs. Receptor source: a human donor in good health.

The J gene is TRBJ2-2, the V gene TRBV28; no clear D gene. This CDR3 is 12 amino acids long. V was cut by 7 bases and J by 2 bases, with 5 bases left in between. Germline CDR1 is MDHEN and CDR2 is SYDVKM. The CDR3 spells CASNTNTGELFF. DNA of the CDR3: TGTGCCAGCAATACTAACACCGGGGAGCTGTTTTTT.

V and J are TRBV4-2 and TRBJ2-7, with a possible D match to TRBD2 (6 bases). The ends were cut back, 1 base at V and 7 bases at J, with 17 bases in the middle. Per germline, CDR1 LGHNA and CDR2 YNFKEQ. The CDR3 is 15 residues long. CDR3 DNA sequence: TGTGCCAGCAGCCAAGCCGATGGAGGGGTGGGGGAGCAGTACTTC. Protein product: CASSQADGGVGEQYF.

This clonotype has only a few counts. J is TRBJ2-1 and V is TRBV20-1, with 11 positions matching TRBD2. The V gene end was trimmed by 5 bases and the J gene end by 9 bases; junction bases not matched to a gene: 6. This CDR3 has 13 amino acids. The germline V gene encodes CDR1 DFQATT and CDR2 SNEGSKA (reference sequence). The CDR3: CSARLAGLGEQFF. The DNA of the CDR3 is TGCAGTGCTCGACTAGCGGGGTTAGGTGAGCAGTTCTTC.

The V gene is TRBV5-6, the J gene TRBJ1-1; 9 nucleotides match TRBD1. Germline CDR1 and CDR2: SGHDT and YYEEEE. The CDR3 is 14 residues long. The junction had 2 bases not matched to a gene; V was cut back by 4 bases and J by 1 base. CDR3 sequence (DNA): TGTGCCAGCAGCGCGGACAGGGGGAACACTGAAGCTTTCTTT. It codes for CASSADRGNTEAFF.

The chain joins TRBV20-1 to TRBJ2-7; possible D gene TRBD2, 5 bases. The V gene's germline CDR1 is DFQATT and CDR2 SNEGSKA (reference sequence). V lost 3 bases and J lost 2, with 11 bases in between. The CDR3 is 13 residues long. The CDR3 nucleotides are TGCAGTGCTAGGACCCGGGGAACCTACGAGCAGTACTTC. Its translation is CSARTRGTYEQYF.

The J gene is TRBJ2-2, the V gene TRBV7-2; possible D gene TRBD2, 6 bases. The CDR3 totals 18 residues. The V gene's germline CDR1 is SGHTA and CDR2 FQGNSA. V lost 3 bases to trimming and J lost 3 bases, with 20 bases between them. The CDR3 DNA reads TGTGCCAGCAGCTTGGATACTAGCAGAGCAACTTACACCGGGGAGCTGTTTTTT. It translates to CASSLDTSRATYTGELFF.

Here the CDR3 reads CSVDRKGENTEAFF. DNA for the CDR3: TGCAGCGTTGATAGGAAAGGCGAGAACACTGAAGCTTTCTTT. This chain joins TRBV29-1 and TRBJ1-1; D unresolved. Trimming left V 3 bases short and J 1 base short, with 12 bases between. Germline V gene sequence: CDR1 SQVTM, CDR2 ANQGSEA. The CDR3 contains 14 residues.

The DNA of the CDR3 is TGTGCCAGCAGCTCATATAGAAGAGGAAACACCATATATTTT. Translation gives CASSSYRRGNTIYF. The chain employs TRBV11-2 and TRBJ1-3, with D unclear. V was pared by 4 bases and J by 4 bases, with 11 bases between. There are 14 residues in the CDR3. Per germline, CDR1 SGHAT and CDR2 FQNNGV.

The chain uses TRBV20-1 and TRBJ2-1; tentatively, D is TRBD2 (6 bases). V was shortened by 3 bases and J by 5 bases, with 11 bases between the two germline ends. The CDR3 runs to 13 residues. Looked up from germline, CDR1 is DFQATT and CDR2 is SNEGSKA (reference sequence). Here the CDR3 reads CSASGGRNNEQFF. DNA of the CDR3: TGCAGTGCTAGTGGTGGGAGGAACAATGAGCAGTTCTTC.

The genes are TRBV3-1 and TRBJ2-3; TRBD2 aligns across 10 bases. The CDR3 sequence is 14 residues long. The V segment lost 6 bases and the J segment 8 bases; nucleotides outside the gene matches: 8. Germline V CDR1 and CDR2: LGHDT, YNNKEL (reference sequence). As DNA, the CDR3 is TGTGCCAGCAGGGAAGCGGGAGGGATAGGTACGCAGTATTTT. This encodes CASREAGGIGTQYF.

V gene TRBV30 combines with J gene TRBJ1-1; 8 positions agree with TRBD1. Per germline, CDR1 GTSNPN and CDR2 SVGIG (reference sequence). V gave up 7 bases and J gave up 1 base; unmatched junction bases: 2. This CDR3 region has 12 residues. DNA for the CDR3: TGTGCCTCGGGACAGGCGAACACTGAAGCTTTCTTT. Translation gives CASGQANTEAFF.

V gene TRBV20-1 combines with J gene TRBJ2-3; TRBD2 might be the D (5 bases). From germline, CDR1 is DFQATT and CDR2 SNEGSKA (reference sequence). Trimming took 3 bases from V and 3 from J, leaving 13 bases between them. The CDR3 is made up of 14 amino acids. The CDR3 loop reads CSASLGRGTDTQYF. The CDR3 DNA sequence: TGCAGTGCTAGTCTCGGAAGAGGGACAGATACGCAGTATTTT.

The chain combines TRBV4-3 with TRBJ2-4; 10 nucleotides line up with TRBD1. J lost 2 bases, V lost 6 bases, and 7 bases had no gene match. This CDR3 has 16 residues. Germline V gives CDR1 LGHNA, CDR2 YSLEER. CDR3 DNA sequence: TGCGCCAGCAGTACCGGGACAGGGGATACCAAAAACATTCAGTACTTC. The encoded protein is CASSTGTGDTKNIQYF.

The gene calls are TRBV28 and TRBJ2-7, with 9 bases that match TRBD2. Germline V gene data show CDR1 as MDHEN and CDR2 as SYDVKM. After removal of 5 bases from V and 4 bases from J, the junction contained 3 bases not matched to a gene. The CDR3 sequence is 13 residues long. The CDR3 nucleotides are TGTGCCAGCAGTGGAAGCGGGAGGTACGAGCAGTACTTC. The encoded protein is CASSGSGRYEQYF.

The V call is TRBV20-1, the J call TRBJ1-4; D is perhaps TRBD1 (5 bases). Germline CDR1 reads DFQATT; CDR2 reads SNEGSKA (reference sequence). The CDR3 has 11 amino acids. Trimming took 3 bases from V and 10 from J, leaving 9 bases between them. The CDR3 nucleotides are TGCAGTGCTAGTGATGGGGGAAAACTGTTTTTT. Translating gives CSASDGGKLFF.

This sequence joins TRBV5-1 and TRBJ1-5, with TRBD1 identical over 7 bases. This CDR3 has 15 amino acids. Germline-derived CDR1 and CDR2 are SGHRS and YFSETQ. V gave up 1 base and J gave up 7 bases; unmatched junction bases: 8. For the CDR3, the DNA is TGCGCCAGCAGCTTGACAGGGGCTCAGAGGCAGCCCCAGCATTTT. It specifies CASSLTGAQRQPQHF.

V usage is TRBV30 and J usage is TRBJ1-1; D not certain. CDR1 and CDR2 (germline): GTSNPN, SVGIG (reference sequence). There are 13 residues in the CDR3. The V end lost 2 bases, the J end lost 11 bases, and 18 bases lay between the germline ends. The CDR3, as DNA: TGTGCCTGGAGTAAAGGGCACCGGGTGCGGGCTTTCTTT. Translating it yields CAWSKGHRVRAFF.

The chain couples TRBV28 to TRBJ2-7, with a possible D match to TRBD2 (5 bases). The germline CDR1 and CDR2 sequences are MDHEN and SYDVKM. The CDR3 consists of 14 residues. Trimming took off 7 bases at V and 2 bases at J, with 15 bases between the two ends. The CDR3 DNA follows: TGTGCCAGCATGGGCGGGCGTTTAACCTACGAGCAGTACTTC. Its translation: CASMGGRLTYEQYF.

The chain combines TRBV15 with TRBJ2-5; TRBD2 matches 10 bases. The CDR3 loop spans 15 amino acids. V lost 1 base and J lost 2; bases outside the gene matches: 1. Per the germline V gene, CDR1 is LNHNV and CDR2 is YYDKDF (reference sequence). CDR3 DNA: TGTGCCACCAGCAGAGTGACTAGCGGGCAAGAGACCCAGTACTTC. Translation: CATSRVTSGQETQYF. The whole variable domain, remainder taken from reference TRBV15 and TRBJ2-5, is DAMVIQNPRYQVTQFGKPVTLSCSQTLNHNVMYWYQQKSSQAPKLLFHYYDKDFNNEADTPDNFQSRRPNTSFCFLDIRSPGLGDTAMYLCATSRVTSGQETQYFGPGTRLLVL.

This chain uses TRBV30 with TRBJ2-7, with 8 positions matching TRBD1. Per the germline V gene, CDR1 is GTSNPN and CDR2 is SVGIG (reference sequence). J gave up 4 bases and V 2 bases, and 7 bases lay outside the gene matches. The CDR3 is made up of 14 amino acids. CDR3 DNA: TGTGCCTGGAGTCCCACAGGGGGTTTATACGAGCAGTACTTC. It encodes CAWSPTGGLYEQYF.

The chain uses TRBV27 and TRBJ2-3, with 8 bases aligning to TRBD2. Germline-derived CDR1 and CDR2 are MNHEY and SMNVEV (reference sequence). This CDR3 is 16 amino acids long. V was clipped by 5 bases and J by 5 bases; unmatched bases: 12. CDR3 protein: CASSKPASGSGDTQYF. The CDR3 DNA reads as TGTGCCAGCAGTAAACCGGCGAGCGGGAGTGGAGATACGCAGTATTTT.

The chain joins TRBV20-1 to TRBJ2-5, with D possibly TRBD2 on 6 matching bases. Germline loops: CDR1 DFQATT, CDR2 SNEGSKA (reference sequence). V gave up 3 bases and J gave up 4 bases, with 12 bases separating them. The CDR3 is made up of 13 amino acids. In DNA form, the CDR3 reads TGCAGTGCTAGTGGAGGGCAAGTAGAGACCCAGTACTTC. Protein: CSASGGQVETQYF.

The CDR3 DNA reads TGTGCCAGCAGCTTTTTATCCCGCACAGATACGCAGTATTTT. It translates to CASSFLSRTDTQYF. The gene calls are TRBV7-8 and TRBJ2-3; no clear D gene. Germline V gene sequence: CDR1 SGHVS, CDR2 FQNEAQ. The CDR3 contains 14 residues. V lost 3 bases to trimming and J lost 1 base, with 8 bases between them.

V and J are TRBV5-1 and TRBJ2-3; a weak D match, TRBD1 (6 bases). CDR3 length: 13 amino acids. CDR1 SGHRS and CDR2 YFSETQ come from the germline V gene. V dropped 4 bases and J dropped 5 bases, with 11 bases sitting between them. The CDR3 here is CASSQQGGDTQYF. The CDR3, as DNA: TGCGCCAGCAGCCAACAGGGTGGAGATACGCAGTATTTT.